This TCR beta chain was identified in a study of radiotherapy plus CTLA-4 blockade in lung cancer. Study observations and caveats: Reported findings show early blood T cell clone dynamics, with interferon-beta, best predicted response. TCR clones originating in tumors grew in number in blood after radiotherapy plus ipilimumab.

To note about this clone: No antigen is known for it. The junction shows a germline mismatch at one end, possibly a read error.

The length of the CDR3 is 15 residues. The germline V gene has CDR1 LNHDA and CDR2 SQIVND (reference sequence). Here immunoSEQ multiplex PCR was the method, and the copy in TCRdb shows in-frame clones only, minus some. The sample shows about 87,000 clones, approximately 86% of them seen only once. The rearrangement uses TRBV19 and TRBJ2-6; D might be TRBD1 (5 bases). The clonotype was recovered from a human donor with non-small cell lung cancer that progressed on radiotherapy plus ipilimumab. The sequences come from peripheral blood, collected from a patient treated with radiotherapy plus ipilimumab. CDR3: CASSLDSTGANVLTF. CDR3 sequence (DNA): TGTGCCAGTAGTCTAGACAGTACTGGGGCCAACGTCCTGACTTTC.